The clone carrying this T cell receptor beta chain was observed once. This CDR3 has 14 amino acids. Germline CDR1 reads SGHTA; CDR2 reads FQGNSA. V lost 3 bases and J lost 2; bases outside the gene matches: 1. This specimen belongs to a study of somatic mutations in cytotoxic T cells in rheumatoid arthritis. Some clones are missing from TCRdb's copy, which holds only in-frame ones; the method was immunoSEQ multiplex PCR. The sample holds just under 7,000 clones; over 70% are singletons and the top ten take approximately 15%. The rearrangement uses TRBV7-2 and TRBJ2-7; 10 bases fit TRBD2. Source material: CD8+ T cells sorted from blood. This TCR was sampled from an adult with rheumatoid arthritis. The CDR3 nucleotides read TGTGCCAGCAGCTTGAGCGGGGGGGCCTACGAGCAGTACTTC. Its translation: CASSLSGGAYEQYF.